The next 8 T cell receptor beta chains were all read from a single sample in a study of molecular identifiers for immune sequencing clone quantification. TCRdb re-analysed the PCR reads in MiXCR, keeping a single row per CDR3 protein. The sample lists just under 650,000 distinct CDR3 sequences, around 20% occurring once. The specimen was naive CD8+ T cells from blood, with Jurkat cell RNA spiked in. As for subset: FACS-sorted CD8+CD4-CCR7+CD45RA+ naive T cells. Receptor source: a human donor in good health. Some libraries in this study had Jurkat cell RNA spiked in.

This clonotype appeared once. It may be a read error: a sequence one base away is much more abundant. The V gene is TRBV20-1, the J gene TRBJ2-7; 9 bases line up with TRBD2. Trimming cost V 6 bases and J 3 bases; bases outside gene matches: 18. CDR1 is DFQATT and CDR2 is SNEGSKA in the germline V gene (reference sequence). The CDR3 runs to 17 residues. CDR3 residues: CSARDSVSGLANYEQYF. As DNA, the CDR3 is TGCAGTGCCCGTGACTCCGTGTCGGGACTAGCCAACTACGAGCAGTACTTC.

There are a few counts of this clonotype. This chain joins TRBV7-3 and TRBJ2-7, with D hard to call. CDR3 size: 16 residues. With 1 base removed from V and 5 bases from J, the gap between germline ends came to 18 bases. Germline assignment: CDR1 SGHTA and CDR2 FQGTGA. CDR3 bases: TGTGCCAGCAGCTTAAATCGTGCAGGATCGTTTCACGAGCAGTACTTC. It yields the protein CASSLNRAGSFHEQYF.

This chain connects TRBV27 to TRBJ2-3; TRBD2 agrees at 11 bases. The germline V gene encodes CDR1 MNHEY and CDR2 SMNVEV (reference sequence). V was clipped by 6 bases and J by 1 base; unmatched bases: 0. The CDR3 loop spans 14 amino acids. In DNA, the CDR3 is TGTGCCAGCAGGGGACTAGCGGGCACAGATACGCAGTATTTT. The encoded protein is CASRGLAGTDTQYF.

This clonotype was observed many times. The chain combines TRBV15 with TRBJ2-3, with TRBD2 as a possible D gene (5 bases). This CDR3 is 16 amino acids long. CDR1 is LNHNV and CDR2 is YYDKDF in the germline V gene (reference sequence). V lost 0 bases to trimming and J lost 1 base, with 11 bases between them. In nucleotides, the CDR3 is TGTGCCACCAGCAGAGATAACGGGGTTGGCACAGATACGCAGTATTTT. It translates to CATSRDNGVGTDTQYF. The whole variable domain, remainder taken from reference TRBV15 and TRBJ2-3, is DAMVIQNPRYQVTQFGKPVTLSCSQTLNHNVMYWYQQKSSQAPKLLFHYYDKDFNNEADTPDNFQSRRPNTSFCFLDIRSPGLGDTAMYLCATSRDNGVGTDTQYFGPGTRLTVL.

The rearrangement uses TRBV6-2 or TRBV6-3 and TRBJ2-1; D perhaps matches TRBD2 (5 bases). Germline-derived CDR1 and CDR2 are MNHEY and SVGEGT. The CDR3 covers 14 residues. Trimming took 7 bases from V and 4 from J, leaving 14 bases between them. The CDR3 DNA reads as TGTGCCAGCACCCATTCAAGCGGATACAATGAGCAGTTCTTC. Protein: CASTHSSGYNEQFF.

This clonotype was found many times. The CDR3 DNA follows: TGTGCCACCAGCAGAGACTTGTGGCTAGCGGACTACAATGAGCAGTTCTTC. Translated, it gives CATSRDLWLADYNEQFF. This chain uses TRBV15 with TRBJ2-1; 7 nucleotides agree with TRBD2. V lost 0 bases and J lost 3; bases outside the gene matches: 8. The CDR3 covers 17 residues. Germline-derived CDR1 and CDR2 are LNHNV and YYDKDF (reference sequence).

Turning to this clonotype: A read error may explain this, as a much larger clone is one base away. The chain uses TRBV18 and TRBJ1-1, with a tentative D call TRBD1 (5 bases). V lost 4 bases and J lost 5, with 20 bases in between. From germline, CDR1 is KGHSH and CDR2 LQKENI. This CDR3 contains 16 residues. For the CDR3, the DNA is TGTGCCAGCTCACTCGGGGCATCCCTCGGGGGGACTGAAGCTTTCTTT. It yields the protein CASSLGASLGGTEAFF. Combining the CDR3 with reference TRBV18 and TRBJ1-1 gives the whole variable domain NAGVMQNPRHLVRRRGQEARLRCSPMKGHSHVYWYRQLPEEGLKFMVYLQKENIIDESGMPKERFSAEFPKEGPSILRIQQVVRGDSAAYFCASSLGASLGGTEAFFGQGTRLTVV.

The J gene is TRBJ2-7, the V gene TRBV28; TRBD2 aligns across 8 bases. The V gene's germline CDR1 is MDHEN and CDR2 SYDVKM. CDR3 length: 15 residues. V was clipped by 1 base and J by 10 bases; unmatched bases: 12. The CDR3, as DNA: TGTGCCAGCAGTTTATCTCTGGTGGCGGGAGGCCGACAGTACTTC. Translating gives CASSLSLVAGGRQYF.